The 13 T cell receptor beta chains reported below all come from one sample, sequenced in a study of T cells in Graves' hyperthyroidism and ophthalmopathy. RNA transcripts were the template for amplifying TCR beta CDR3 regions. The HTBI primer set was used in a first-round RT-PCR of the TCR CDR3. MiXCR, applied by TCRdb to the multiplex PCR reads, yields one record per CDR3 protein. Of 340,000 or so distinct CDR3 sequences detected, around 20% appear once; the ten largest clones hold less than 65%. Specimen: blood. These receptors were obtained from a woman aged 45-59 years with Graves' hyperthyroidism.

The gene calls are TRBV14 and TRBJ2-3; 8 bases agree with TRBD2. Germline V CDR1 and CDR2: SGHDN, FVKESK. CDR3 length: 17 residues. With 0 bases clipped from V and 1 base from J, the junction kept 6 bases outside the gene matches. The chain's CDR3 is CASSQDVAGRRTDTQYF. The DNA for the CDR3 is TGTGCCAGCAGCCAAGATGTAGCGGGACGTCGCACAGATACGCAGTATTTT.

This clonotype was seen ten or more times. The genes are TRBV28 and TRBJ2-2; D call uncertain. The CDR3 spans 13 residues. CDR1 MDHEN and CDR2 SYDVKM come from the germline V gene. V was trimmed by 6 bases and J by 5 bases, leaving 10 bases between them. CDR3 in DNA: TGTGCCAGCAGCTCCCTTTGGACCGGGGAGCTGTTTTTT. Its translation is CASSSLWTGELFF.

This clonotype was recorded a few times. The CDR3 DNA is TGTGCCACCAGCAGAGACAGGGGCGAATATGGCTACACCTTC. This gives the protein CATSRDRGEYGYTF. The chain combines TRBV15 with TRBJ1-2; tentative D call: TRBD1 (6 bases). This CDR3 spans 14 amino acids. Trimming shortened V by 0 bases and J by 5 bases, and 10 bases separated the two germline ends. Germline CDR1 and CDR2: LNHNV and YYDKDF (reference sequence).

This clonotype came up many times. V gene TRBV27 combines with J gene TRBJ1-1; TRBD1 is a possible D gene (6 bases). This CDR3 has 11 amino acids. Between the trimmed V and J ends, which lost 5 bases and 11 bases, there was a span of 12 bases. Germline values: CDR1 MNHEY, CDR2 SMNVEV (reference sequence). The CDR3 DNA follows: TGTGCCAGCAGTCAGGGGATTCGGGCTTTCTTT. Its translation is CASSQGIRAFF.

The chain links TRBV5-1 to TRBJ2-3, with no clear D. The V end lost 6 bases, the J end lost 4 bases, and 15 bases lay between the germline ends. The germline gives CDR1 SGHRS, CDR2 YFSETQ. There are 14 residues in the CDR3. The DNA for the CDR3 is TGCGCCAGCACGACTCGTCTAGAGGCAGATACGCAGTATTTT. Residues: CASTTRLEADTQYF.

This clonotype came up many times. The V gene is TRBV12-3 or TRBV12-4, the J gene TRBJ2-2, with D perhaps TRBD2 (7 bases). The CDR3 consists of 17 residues. The V end was cut by 3 bases, the J end by 4 bases, with 18 bases between. In DNA form, the CDR3 reads TGTGCCAGCAGTTTTGGGGCCTTCGGGGGGCCCACCGGGGAGCTGTTTTTT. Residues: CASSFGAFGGPTGELFF.

This clonotype was found many times. This chain uses TRBV3-1 with TRBJ2-7; D tentatively fits TRBD1 or TRBD2 (5 bases each). The ends were cut back, 3 bases at V and 2 bases at J, with 5 bases in the middle. Germline CDR1 LGHDT, CDR2 YNNKEL (reference sequence). The CDR3 covers 12 residues. The CDR3: CASSQGAYEQYF. The CDR3 region has the DNA TGTGCCAGCAGCCAGGGGGCCTACGAGCAGTACTTC.

This clonotype was seen only once. A read error is possible here, since a much larger clone lies one base away. The J gene is TRBJ2-1, the V gene TRBV5-1; 9 nucleotides match TRBD1. Germline values: CDR1 SGHRS, CDR2 YFSETQ. V trimming: 4 bases; J trimming: 10 bases; junction bases outside the gene matches: 15. This CDR3 contains 16 residues. The CDR3 sequence is CASSITTGQGKREQFF. CDR3 DNA: TGCGCCAGCAGCATAACTACGGGACAGGGTAAACGGGAGCAGTTCTTC.

This clonotype was counted only a few times. This sequence joins TRBV9 and TRBJ2-2; 7 bases fit TRBD2. In germline, CDR1 is SGDLS, CDR2 YYNGEE. There are 14 residues in the CDR3. J lost 7 bases, V lost 4 bases, and 7 bases had no gene match. The CDR3 protein is CASSWGGPGGELFF. The CDR3 DNA reads TGTGCCAGCAGCTGGGGAGGGCCTGGCGGGGAGCTGTTTTTT.

This clonotype has ten or more counts. This rearrangement joins TRBV20-1 to TRBJ2-3; 11 bases align to TRBD2. With V trimmed by 5 bases and J by 6 bases, 10 bases remained unmatched. The germline V gene has CDR1 DFQATT and CDR2 SNEGSKA (reference sequence). There are 15 residues in the CDR3. CDR3 DNA sequence: TGCAGTGCTTCCATACTAGCGGGAGAAGTGGATACGCAGTATTTT. Encoded protein: CSASILAGEVDTQYF.

This clonotype was counted ten times or more. A junction boundary mismatches the germline segment, possibly from a read error. This sequence joins TRBV3-1 and TRBJ2-1, with D hard to call. This CDR3 spans 18 amino acids. Germline V lookup: CDR1 LGHDT, CDR2 YNNKEL (reference sequence). CDR3 nucleotides: TGTGCCAGCATCCAAGATCCGGGCAGCCGCTTAATCTACAATGAGCAGTTCTTC. It translates to CASIQDPGSRLIYNEQFF.

This clonotype was found many times. CDR3 nucleotide sequence: TGCGCCAGCAGCTTGGGATCTGGATTCTCCTACGAGCAGTACTTC. Amino acid sequence: CASSLGSGFSYEQYF. The rearrangement uses TRBV5-1 and TRBJ2-7; no clear D gene. This CDR3 has 15 amino acids. Germline values: CDR1 SGHRS, CDR2 YFSETQ. V shed 0 bases and J shed 0 bases, with 10 bases lying between them.

This clonotype was counted many times. The chain carries TRBV7-2 and TRBJ1-1; the D gene is possibly TRBD1 (5 bases). Trimming cost V 4 bases and J 3 bases, with 12 bases left between them. The germline CDR1 and CDR2 sequences are SGHTA and FQGNSA. The CDR3 consists of 14 residues. Written as DNA, the CDR3 is TGTGCCAGCAGCTCATACAGGAGATACACTGAAGCTTTCTTT. This codes for CASSSYRRYTEAFF.